This TCR beta chain was found in a study of vaccination and CD4 T cells after COVID-19. Study-wide background: The cells were exposed to overlapping spike peptides originating from SARS-CoV-2, HCoV-NL63, HCoV-OC43 and HCoV-229E for stimulation. Overall study results and limits: From a median of about 20 to 38, SARS-CoV-2-reactive clonotypes increased, though not significantly. Reactive clone data from convalescent patients indicated a median of approximately 90% appearing only post-vaccination.

The Oncomine TCR Beta short-read assay was what sequenced the DNA obtained from cultured CD4+ T cells. Genomic DNA from cultured CD4+ T cells was extracted. TCRdb passed the PCR reads through MiXCR, listing each CDR3 protein once. This sample has about 3,300 distinct CDR3 sequences, with 45% to 50% found just once. In regard to this clonotype: What it recognizes is unknown.

Treatment defined: approximately nine-day PBMC culture with coronavirus spike peptide pools or control peptides (ViraFEST assay). The V gene lost 2 bases and the J gene lost 0 bases, with 10 bases spanning the gap. The CDR3 is 16 amino acids. Germline CDR1 and CDR2: MDHEN and SYDVKM. This chain links TRBV28 with TRBJ2-2, with a tentative D call TRBD2 (5 bases). This clonotype originated in a human donor who had recovered from COVID-19. The sample comprised CD4+ T cells from blood, cultured in vitro. CDR3: CASSLAGVSNTGELFF. In nucleotides, the CDR3 is TGTGCCAGCAGTTTAGCCGGGGTCTCGAACACCGGGGAGCTGTTTTTT.